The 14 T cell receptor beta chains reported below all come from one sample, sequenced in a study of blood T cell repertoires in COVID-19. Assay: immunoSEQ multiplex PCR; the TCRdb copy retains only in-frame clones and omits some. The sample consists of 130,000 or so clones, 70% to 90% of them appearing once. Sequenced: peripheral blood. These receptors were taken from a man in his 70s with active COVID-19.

Here the CDR3 reads CAISSGQGGPYEQYF. In DNA, the CDR3 is TGTGCCATCAGTTCCGGACAGGGAGGCCCCTACGAGCAGTACTTC. This chain links TRBV10-3 with TRBJ2-7; TRBD1 matches at 8 bases. Germline values: CDR1 ENHRY, CDR2 SYGVKD. The CDR3 has 15 residues. The V and J ends lost 5 bases and 2 bases, in that order; junction bases with no gene match: 8.

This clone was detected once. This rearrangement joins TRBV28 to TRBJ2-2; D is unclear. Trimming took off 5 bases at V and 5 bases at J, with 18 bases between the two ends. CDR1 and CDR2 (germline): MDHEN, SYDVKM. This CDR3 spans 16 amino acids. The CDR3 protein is CASSLVPLRTTGELFF. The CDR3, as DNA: TGTGCCAGCAGTCTTGTCCCCCTACGAACGACCGGGGAGCTGTTTTTT.

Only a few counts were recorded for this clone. The CDR3 is CATSDFKGYTF. The CDR3 DNA reads as TGTGCCACCAGTGATTTCAAAGGCTACACCTTC. The gene calls are TRBV24-1 and TRBJ1-2; the D is unclear. Trimming removed 1 base from V and 8 bases from J, with 4 bases in between. This CDR3 has 11 amino acids. CDR1 and CDR2 (germline): KGHDR, SFDVKD.

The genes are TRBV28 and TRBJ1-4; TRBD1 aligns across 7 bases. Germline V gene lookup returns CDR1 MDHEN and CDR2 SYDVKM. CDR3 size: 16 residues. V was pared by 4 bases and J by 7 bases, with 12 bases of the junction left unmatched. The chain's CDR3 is CASSSSRRGSVEKLFF. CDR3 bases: TGTGCCAGCAGTTCCTCCCGCAGGGGGAGTGTTGAAAAACTGTTTTTT.

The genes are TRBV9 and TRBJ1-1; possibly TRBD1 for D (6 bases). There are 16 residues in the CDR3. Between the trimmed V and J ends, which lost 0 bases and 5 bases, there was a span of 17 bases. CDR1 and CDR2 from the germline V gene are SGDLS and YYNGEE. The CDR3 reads CASSVVGGGGRTEAFF. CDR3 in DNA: TGTGCCAGCAGCGTAGTAGGTGGCGGGGGGCGGACTGAAGCTTTCTTT.

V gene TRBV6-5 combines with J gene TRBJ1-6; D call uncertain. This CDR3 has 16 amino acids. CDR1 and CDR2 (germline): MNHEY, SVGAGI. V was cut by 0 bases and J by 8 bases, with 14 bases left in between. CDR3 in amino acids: CASSYSTGYDDSPLHF. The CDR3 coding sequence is TGTGCCAGCAGTTACTCGACGGGGTACGATGATTCACCCCTCCACTTT.

In DNA, the CDR3 is TGTGCCACCAGCAGAGATGGGACTAGCCCCCACAATGAGCAGTTCTTC. Residues: CATSRDGTSPHNEQFF. The chain joins TRBV15 to TRBJ2-1; 9 nucleotides align to TRBD2. Trimming removed 0 bases from V and 5 bases from J; junction bases left unmatched: 5. CDR3 length: 16 residues. Germline V gene lookup returns CDR1 LNHNV and CDR2 YYDKDF (reference sequence).

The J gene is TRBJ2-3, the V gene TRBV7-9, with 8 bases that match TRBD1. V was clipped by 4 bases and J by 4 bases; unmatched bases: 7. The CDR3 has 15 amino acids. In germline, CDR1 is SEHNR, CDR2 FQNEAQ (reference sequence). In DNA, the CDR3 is TGTGCCAGCAGCTCAAACAGGGGGGTAGCAGATACGCAGTATTTT. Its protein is CASSSNRGVADTQYF.

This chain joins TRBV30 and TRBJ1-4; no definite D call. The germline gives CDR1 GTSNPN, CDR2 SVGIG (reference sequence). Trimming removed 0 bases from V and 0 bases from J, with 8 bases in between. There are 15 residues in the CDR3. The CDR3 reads CAWSVNGATNEKLFF. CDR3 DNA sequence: TGTGCCTGGAGTGTAAACGGGGCAACTAATGAAAAACTGTTTTTT.

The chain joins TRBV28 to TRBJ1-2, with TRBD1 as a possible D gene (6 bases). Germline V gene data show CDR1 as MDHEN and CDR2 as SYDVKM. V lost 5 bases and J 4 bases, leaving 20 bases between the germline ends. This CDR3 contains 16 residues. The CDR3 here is CASSALGAGDGYGYTF. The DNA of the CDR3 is TGTGCCAGCAGTGCCCTGGGGGCGGGGGACGGCTATGGCTACACCTTC.

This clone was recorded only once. The CDR3 region has the DNA TGTGCCAGCAGCTCGCCTCCGGTGGGCAACGAGCAGTACTTC. Its translation is CASSSPPVGNEQYF. The chain employs TRBV7-9 and TRBJ2-7; no firm D call. Trimming removed 4 bases from V and 5 bases from J, with 15 bases in between. The germline V gene encodes CDR1 SEHNR and CDR2 FQNEAQ (reference sequence). The CDR3 spans 14 residues.

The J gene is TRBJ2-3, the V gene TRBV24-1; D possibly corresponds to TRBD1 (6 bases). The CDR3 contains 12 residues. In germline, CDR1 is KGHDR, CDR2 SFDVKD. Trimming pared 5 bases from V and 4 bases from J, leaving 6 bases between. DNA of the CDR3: TGTGCCACCAGTGGGACAGCAGATACGCAGTATTTT. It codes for CATSGTADTQYF.

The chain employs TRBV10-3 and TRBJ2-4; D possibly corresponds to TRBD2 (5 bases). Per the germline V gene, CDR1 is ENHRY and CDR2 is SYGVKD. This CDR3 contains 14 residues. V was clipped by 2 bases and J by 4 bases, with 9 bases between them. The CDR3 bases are TGTGCCATCAGTGAGGGCAGAGGGAAAAACATTCAGTACTTC. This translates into CAISEGRGKNIQYF.

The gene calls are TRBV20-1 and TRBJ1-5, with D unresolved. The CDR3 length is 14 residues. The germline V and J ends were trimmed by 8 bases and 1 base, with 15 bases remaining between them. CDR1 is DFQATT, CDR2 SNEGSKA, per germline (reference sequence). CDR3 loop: CSPSAPVSNQPQHF. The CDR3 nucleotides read TGCAGTCCCAGTGCTCCGGTCAGCAATCAGCCCCAGCATTTT.